The 12 T cell receptor beta chains below come from one sample, sequenced in a study of response to subunit inactivated influenza vaccine. TCRdb passed the RT-PCR reads through MiXCR, listing each CDR3 protein once. The repertoire holds hundreds of thousands of distinct CDR3 sequences, with 7.6% as singletons. The material was PBMCs from blood, obtained 23 months after vaccination. The receptors were sampled from a man aged 50-75 years who received an inactivated influenza vaccine.

The sample holds a few counts of this clonotype. The rearrangement uses TRBV28 and TRBJ2-5; D might be TRBD1 (5 bases). Per germline, CDR1 MDHEN and CDR2 SYDVKM. CDR3 length: 16 amino acids. The V end lost 3 bases, the J end lost 3 bases, and 17 bases lay between the germline ends. The CDR3 is CASSFDRWTTKETQYF. CDR3 coding DNA: TGTGCCAGCAGTTTTGATAGGTGGACAACTAAAGAGACCCAGTACTTC.

The CDR3 nucleotides read TGTGCCAGCAGCGTGGGACAGGGGTTAGGGGGCTACTATGGCTACACCTTC. Residues: CASSVGQGLGGYYGYTF. The J gene is TRBJ1-2, the V gene TRBV11-2, with TRBD1 matching 10 bases. This CDR3 spans 17 amino acids. The germline V gene encodes CDR1 SGHAT and CDR2 FQNNGV. The J segment lost 3 bases and the V segment lost 5 bases, leaving 12 bases of the junction unmatched. Based on the CDR3 plus reference TRBV11-2 and TRBJ1-2, the full variable domain is EAGVAQSPRYKIIEKRQSVAFWCNPISGHATLYWYQQILGQGPKLLIQFQNNGVVDDSQLPKDRFSAERLKGVDSTLKIQPAKLEDSAVYLCASSVGQGLGGYYGYTFGSGTRLTVV.

The J gene is TRBJ2-7, the V gene TRBV9, with D maybe TRBD2 (6 bases). Trimming left V 4 bases short and J 2 bases short, with 13 bases between. In germline, CDR1 is SGDLS, CDR2 YYNGEE. The CDR3 consists of 14 residues. The CDR3 sequence is CASSRGTSTYEQYF. The CDR3 coding sequence is TGTGCCAGCAGCCGGGGGACGTCGACCTACGAGCAGTACTTC.

The V gene is TRBV5-1, the J gene TRBJ1-4; D ambiguous. The CDR3 has 16 residues. CDR1 and CDR2 (germline): SGHRS, YFSETQ. Trimming cost V 0 bases and J 8 bases, with 17 bases left between them. The CDR3 loop reads CASSLGRKGFGEKLFF. The DNA of the CDR3 is TGCGCCAGCAGCTTGGGACGGAAGGGTTTTGGAGAAAAACTGTTTTTT.

Many counts were recorded for this clonotype. The chain carries TRBV28 and TRBJ2-7; TRBD2 matches at 7 bases. Germline CDR1 is MDHEN and CDR2 is SYDVKM. The junction had 10 bases not matched to a gene; V was cut back by 5 bases and J by 3 bases. The CDR3 has 15 residues. In DNA, the CDR3 is TGTGCCAGCAGTGGTGGGGGGGACCCCGTCTACGAGCAGTACTTC. The encoded protein is CASSGGGDPVYEQYF.

The gene calls are TRBV12-3 or TRBV12-4 and TRBJ1-5; D is perhaps TRBD1 (6 bases). The CDR3 has 14 residues. Trimming took off 6 bases at V and 7 bases at J, with 16 bases between the two ends. DNA of the CDR3: TGTGCCAGCAGGGTAGGGGGAGATACCCAGCCCCAGCATTTT. This codes for CASRVGGDTQPQHF.

In this sample, this clonotype turned up a few times. The chain carries TRBV5-3 and TRBJ2-1; 7 bases align to TRBD1. TRBV5-3 counts as an open reading frame of uncertain function. The ends lost 0 bases at V and 7 bases at J; junction bases unmatched: 10. The CDR3 sequence is 16 residues long. CDR3 residues: CARSLAPRGQPNEQFF. In DNA, the CDR3 is TGTGCCAGAAGCTTGGCTCCCCGGGGACAGCCAAATGAGCAGTTCTTC.

This chain connects TRBV29-1 to TRBJ1-2, with D perhaps TRBD1 (5 bases). Germline CDR1 reads SQVTM; CDR2 reads ANQGSEA. The CDR3 runs 12 residues. Trimming took 7 bases from V and 6 from J, leaving 15 bases between them. The CDR3 DNA sequence: TGCAGCGCAGGTTCCTGGGGGGATGGCTACACCTTC. Amino acid sequence: CSAGSWGDGYTF.

The rearrangement uses TRBV9 and TRBJ2-1; 8 bases map to TRBD2. The CDR3 runs 15 residues. Germline V gene lookup returns CDR1 SGDLS and CDR2 YYNGEE. V shed 3 bases and J 3 bases; nucleotides not matched to a gene: 5. The CDR3 DNA follows: TGTGCCAGCAGCGGACCGGGACTAGACTACAATGAGCAGTTCTTC. Translating it yields CASSGPGLDYNEQFF.

This clonotype was observed a few times. The rearrangement joins TRBV4-3 to TRBJ2-7; 10 positions match TRBD2. V was pared by 4 bases and J by 7 bases, with 10 bases of the junction left unmatched. The CDR3 has 15 residues. The germline gives CDR1 LGHNA, CDR2 YSLEER. The CDR3 DNA reads as TGCGCCAGCAGCCCTCGACTAGCGGGCTCTACGGAGCAGTACTTC. Protein product: CASSPRLAGSTEQYF.

The chain recombines TRBV4-1 with TRBJ2-3, with a weak D call TRBD2 (5 bases). Germline V CDR1 and CDR2: MGHRA, YSYEKL. V was shortened by 3 bases and J by 10 bases, with 14 bases between the two germline ends. The CDR3 contains 13 residues. CDR3 in amino acids: CASSHSQRFAQYF. DNA for the CDR3: TGCGCCAGCAGCCATTCCCAGCGGTTCGCGCAGTATTTT.

The chain has TRBV20-1 and TRBJ1-5, with D possibly TRBD1 on 6 matching bases. The CDR3 runs to 15 residues. CDR1 is DFQATT and CDR2 is SNEGSKA in the germline V gene (reference sequence). The ends were cut back, 3 bases at V and 4 bases at J, with 16 bases in the middle. The CDR3: CSARAGAVLNQPQHF. Written as DNA, the CDR3 is TGCAGTGCTAGGGCAGGGGCGGTCTTAAATCAGCCCCAGCATTTT.